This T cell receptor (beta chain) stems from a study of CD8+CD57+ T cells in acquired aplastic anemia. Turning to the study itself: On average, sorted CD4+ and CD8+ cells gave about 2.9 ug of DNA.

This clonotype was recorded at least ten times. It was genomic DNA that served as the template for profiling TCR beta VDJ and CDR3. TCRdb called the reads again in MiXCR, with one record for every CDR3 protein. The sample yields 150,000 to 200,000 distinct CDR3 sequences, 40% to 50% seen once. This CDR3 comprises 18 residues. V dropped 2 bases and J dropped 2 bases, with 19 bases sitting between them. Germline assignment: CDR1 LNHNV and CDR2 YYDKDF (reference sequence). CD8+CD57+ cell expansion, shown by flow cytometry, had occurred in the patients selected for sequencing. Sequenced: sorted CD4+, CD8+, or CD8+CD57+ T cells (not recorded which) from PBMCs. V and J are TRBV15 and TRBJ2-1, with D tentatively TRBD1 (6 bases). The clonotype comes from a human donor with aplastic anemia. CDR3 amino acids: CATSRSQGMDLAYNEQFF. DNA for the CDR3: TGTGCCACCAGCAGATCGCAGGGGATGGACCTAGCCTACAATGAGCAGTTCTTC.